The TCR beta chain described here comes from a study of T cells in Graves' hyperthyroidism and ophthalmopathy. The wider study: The initial diagnosis was the point when peripheral blood was collected, ahead of any treatment.

Amplified TCR beta CDR3 regions came from RNA transcripts. Primed by the HTBI set, a first-round RT-PCR was run on the TCR CDR3. TCRdb re-called the multiplex PCR reads through MiXCR, storing one row per CDR3 protein. The sample contains 800,000 or so distinct CDR3 sequences, 38% of which appear only once. Stable Graves' hyperthyroidism denoted no ophthalmopathy progression over 18 months. More than 8 ml fresh peripheral blood yielded the PBMCs. This CDR3 comprises 13 residues. Trimming removed 7 bases from V and 3 bases from J, with 12 bases in between. Germline CDR1 is SNHLY and CDR2 is FYNNEI. This clonotype has a count of ten or more.

The chain recombines TRBV2 with TRBJ1-2; perhaps TRBD1 as D (6 bases). This sequence was found in a man between 18 and 35 years old with Graves' hyperthyroidism. The specimen sequenced was blood. Here the CDR3 reads CASKDSYDYGYTF. CDR3 coding DNA: TGTGCCAGCAAGGACAGCTATGACTATGGCTACACCTTC.